These T cell receptor beta chains were read from a single sample in a study of cytomegalovirus exposure and HLA in healthy donors. Sequencing was performed with immunoSEQ multiplex PCR; in TCRdb, only in-frame clones are kept and a portion is missing. The table lists about 150,000 clones, roughly 70% of them singletons, with under 2.5% in the top ten. Input material: PBMCs. These receptors were taken from a woman aged 60-75 years in good health and CMV-seropositive. The CDR3 runs from the conserved cysteine through the conserved F or W. The D gene is left open where the match is weak. Some rows mark clone size as missing; the rest say once, few, many or name a class of expanded clone.

TRBD1 TRBJ1-2 NA TRBV5-4 CASSGTGLNYGYTF TGTGCCAGCAGCGGGACAGGTTTGAACTATGGCTACACCTTC
TRBD1 TRBJ1-1 NA TRBV5-1 CASSPGGGQFEAFF TGCGCCAGCAGCCCGGGGGGGGGACAGTTTGAAGCTTTCTTT
NA TRBJ2-7 NA TRBV2 CASSLTDYEQYF TGTGCCAGCAGCCTGACAGACTACGAGCAGTACTTC
NA TRBJ2-1 NA TRBV28 CASSRAGSHNEQFF TGTGCCAGCAGCCGGGCGGGGTCCCACAATGAGCAGTTCTTC
TRBD1 TRBJ1-2 NA TRBV27 CASQEGQGKANYGYTF TGTGCCAGCCAAGAAGGACAGGGGAAAGCTAACTATGGCTACACCTTC
TRBD2 TRBJ2-7 NA TRBV6-5 CASSYLGLAGGNEQYF TGTGCCAGCAGTTACTTAGGACTAGCGGGAGGCAACGAGCAGTACTTC
NA TRBJ1-2 NA TRBV5-1 CASSLDFSTGKTNYGYTF TGCGCCAGCAGCTTGGATTTTAGTACAGGGAAGACTAACTATGGCTACACCTTC
NA TRBJ2-5 few TRBV2 CASSTGQRETQYF TGTGCCAGCAGTACCGGACAGAGGGAGACCCAGTACTTC
NA TRBJ1-1 NA TRBV6-6 CAIGEGNTEAFF TGTGCCATTGGGGAGGGGAACACTGAAGCTTTCTTT
NA TRBJ1-1 NA TRBV6-5 CASRRQFEAFF TGTGCCAGCAGAAGACAGTTTGAAGCTTTCTTT
TRBD2 TRBJ2-7 NA TRBV15 CATSPPGLATHEQYF TGTGCCACCAGCCCACCGGGACTAGCAACCCACGAGCAGTACTTC
TRBD1 TRBJ2-7 NA TRBV19 CASSLRDSLYEQYF TGTGCCAGTAGTCTCAGGGACAGTCTCTACGAGCAGTACTTC
NA TRBJ1-3 few TRBV6-1 CASSEGTGSGNTIYF TGTGCCAGCAGTGAAGGAACAGGGTCAGGAAACACCATATATTTT
NA TRBJ1-1 NA TRBV5-4 CASSFPGAGTEAFF TGTGCCAGCAGCTTCCCAGGGGCGGGCACTGAAGCTTTCTTT
TRBD2 TRBJ2-2 NA TRBV5-1 CASTPASGEGTAGELFF TGCGCCAGCACTCCCGCATCGGGGGAGGGCACGGCCGGGGAGCTGTTTTTT
NA TRBJ1-6 NA TRBV5-8 CASSLKDGGPGSPLHF TGTGCCAGCAGCTTGAAGGACGGAGGGCCAGGGTCACCCCTCCACTTT
NA TRBJ1-1 NA TRBV5-4 CASSLARGNTEAFF TGTGCCAGCAGTTTAGCAAGGGGAAACACTGAAGCTTTCTTT
NA TRBJ1-2 NA TRBV28 CASSALTVFYGYTF TGTGCCAGCAGTGCCCTCACAGTCTTCTATGGCTACACCTTC
TRBD1 TRBJ2-6 NA TRBV7-9 CASSFAGTGGAGANVLTF TGTGCCAGCAGCTTTGCCGGGACAGGGGGCGCGGGGGCCAACGTCCTGACTTTC
TRBD2 TRBJ2-1 NA TRBV2 CASMTSGRAHEQFF TGTGCCAGCATGACTAGCGGGAGGGCCCATGAGCAGTTCTTC
TRBD1 TRBJ2-3 NA TRBV30 CAWSTGTGDMDTQYF TGTGCCTGGAGTACCGGGACAGGGGACATGGATACGCAGTATTTT
NA TRBJ1-2 NA TRBV6-1 CASSDGLGGVGGYTF TGTGCCAGCAGCGACGGGTTGGGAGGGGTTGGTGGCTACACCTTC
NA TRBJ1-2 NA TRBV28 CASSPNAVGGYTF TGTGCCAGCAGTCCCAACGCGGTGGGTGGCTACACCTTC
TRBD2 TRBJ2-7 NA TRBV19 CASSIGASGSSYEQYF TGTGCCAGTAGTATAGGGGCTAGCGGGAGTTCGTACGAGCAGTACTTC
NA TRBJ2-2 once TRBV7-7 CASSPAGTSSGELFF TGTGCCAGCAGCCCCGCGGGGACCTCAAGCGGGGAGCTGTTTTTT
TRBD2 TRBJ2-1 NA TRBV9 CASSPPAGAGGPEQFF TGTGCCAGCAGCCCACCCGCCGGGGCGGGAGGGCCAGAGCAGTTCTTC
NA TRBJ1-1 NA TRBV6-1 CASSEALIRILLNTEAFF TGTGCCAGCAGTGAAGCGCTCATCCGTATACTGCTGAACACTGAAGCTTTCTTT
NA TRBJ2-1 NA TRBV4-2 CASSQDYSRDEQFF TGTGCCAGCAGCCAAGATTATTCCAGGGATGAGCAGTTCTTC
TRBD2 TRBJ2-2 NA TRBV11-2 CASSPGLASAGELFF TGTGCCAGCAGCCCGGGACTAGCGTCGGCCGGGGAGCTGTTTTTT
NA TRBJ2-2 NA TRBV18 CASSPLDTSGTGELFF TGTGCCAGCTCACCTTTGGACACTTCGGGCACCGGGGAGCTGTTTTTT
TRBD1 TRBJ2-7 NA TRBV7-7 CASTGGMYEQYF TGTGCCAGCACAGGGGGCATGTACGAGCAGTACTTC
TRBD1 TRBJ1-2 NA TRBV5-4 CASSLATGEGYTF TGTGCCAGCAGCTTGGCGACAGGGGAGGGCTACACCTTC
NA TRBJ2-1 NA TRBV6-5 CASSRSGSSYNEQFF TGTGCCAGCAGCCGTAGCGGAAGCTCCTACAATGAGCAGTTCTTC
TRBD1 TRBJ1-2 once TRBV25-1 CASSDRLGQGGYGYTF TGTGCCAGCAGCGATAGACTGGGACAGGGCGGGTATGGCTACACCTTC